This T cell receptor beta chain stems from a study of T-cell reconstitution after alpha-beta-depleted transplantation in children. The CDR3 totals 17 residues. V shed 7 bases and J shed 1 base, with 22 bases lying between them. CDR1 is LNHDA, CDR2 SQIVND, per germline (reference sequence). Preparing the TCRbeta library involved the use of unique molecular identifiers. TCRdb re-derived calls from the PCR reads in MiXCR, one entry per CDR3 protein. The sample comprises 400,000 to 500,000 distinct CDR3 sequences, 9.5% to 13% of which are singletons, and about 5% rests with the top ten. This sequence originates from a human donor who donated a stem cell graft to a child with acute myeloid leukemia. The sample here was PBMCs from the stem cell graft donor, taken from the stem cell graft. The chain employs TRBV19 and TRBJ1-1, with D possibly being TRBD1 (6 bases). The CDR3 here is CASTPGQHKDTNTEAFF. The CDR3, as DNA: TGTGCCAGTACCCCCGGACAGCATAAGGATACGAACACTGAAGCTTTCTTT.